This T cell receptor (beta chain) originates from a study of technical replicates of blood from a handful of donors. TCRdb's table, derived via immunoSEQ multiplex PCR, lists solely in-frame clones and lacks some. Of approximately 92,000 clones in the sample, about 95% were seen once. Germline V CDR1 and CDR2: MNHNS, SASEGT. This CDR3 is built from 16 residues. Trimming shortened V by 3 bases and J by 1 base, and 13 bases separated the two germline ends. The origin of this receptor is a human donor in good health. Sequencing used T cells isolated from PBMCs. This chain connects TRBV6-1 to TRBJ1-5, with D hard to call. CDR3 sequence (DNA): TGTGCCAGCAGTGATGCGGGTGGTTTAAGCAATCAGCCCCAGCATTTT. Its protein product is CASSDAGGLSNQPQHF.